Listed here are 22 T cell receptor beta chains from one sample, sequenced in a study of OX40 agonist ivuxolimab in advanced cancers. The library was made by the immunoSEQ multiplex PCR assay. The source is immuneACCESS, and TCRdb retained only in-frame sequences with V and J called. Part of the clones is not carried over; for the studies checked, unresolved V genes explain less than half of this, and the remainder is unexplained. This sample is represented by about 3,400 clones; roughly 79% of them were singletons. The ten most abundant clones make up over 30% of the sample. The sample consisted of CD4+ or CD8+ T cells sorted from blood, taken in a trial of the OX40 agonist ivuxolimab. These receptors were collected from an adult with an advanced solid tumor such as melanoma, head and neck, liver or kidney cancer.

The chain joins TRBV6-6 to TRBJ2-7; 11 bases fit TRBD1. Germline V lookup: CDR1 MNHNY, CDR2 SVGAGI (reference sequence). The CDR3 is 14 residues long. V dropped 2 bases and J dropped 3; count of bases not matched to a gene: 0. CDR3 sequence (DNA): TGTGCCAGCAGTTACGGGACAGGGGGCTACGAGCAGTACTTC. Protein sequence: CASSYGTGGYEQYF.

The V and J genes are TRBV29-1 and TRBJ2-1; no reliable D call. This CDR3 has 14 amino acids. CDR1 and CDR2 from the germline V gene are SQVTM and ANQGSEA. V was pared by 6 bases and J by 7 bases, with 19 bases between. CDR3 bases: TGCAGCGTACCATTTGAGCGAGGAATAAATGAGCAGTTCTTC. Amino acid sequence: CSVPFERGINEQFF.

The rearrangement links TRBV7-2 to TRBJ2-1; TRBD2 matches at 14 bases. The CDR3 has 18 residues. Germline values: CDR1 SGHTA, CDR2 FQGNSA. V trimming: 2 bases; J trimming: 8 bases; junction bases outside the gene matches: 11. CDR3 loop: CASSLRLAGGPVGDEQFF. The CDR3 nucleotides are TGTGCCAGCAGCTTAAGACTAGCGGGAGGGCCGGTGGGGGATGAGCAGTTCTTC.

The rearrangement links TRBV6-6 to TRBJ1-1; tentatively, D is TRBD1 (6 bases). The CDR3 contains 15 residues. Looked up from germline, CDR1 is MNHNY and CDR2 is SVGAGI (reference sequence). Trimming stripped 2 bases from V and 1 base from J, with 11 bases between. CDR3 nucleotide sequence: TGTGCCAGCAGTTACAGAGTAGGGGGGAACACTGAAGCTTTCTTT. It encodes CASSYRVGGNTEAFF.

This clone was counted a single time. At one end, the junction sequence differs from germline, possibly due to a read error. This chain uses TRBV2 with TRBJ2-6; D is unresolved. The CDR3 runs 19 residues. The germline V gene has CDR1 SNHLY and CDR2 FYNNEI. Here the CDR3 DNA reads TGTGCCAGCAGTAGAAGACATTACCCGATACAAAGTCGGGCCAACATCCTGACTTTC. This translates into CASSRRHYPIQSRANILTF.

The genes are TRBV27 and TRBJ2-5; D may be TRBD1 or TRBD2 (7 bases each). Germline CDR1 and CDR2: MNHEY and SMNVEV (reference sequence). With 3 bases removed from V and 5 bases from J, the gap between germline ends came to 10 bases. The CDR3 covers 13 residues. CDR3 sequence reads: CASSFQGGETQYF. The DNA for the CDR3 is TGTGCCAGCAGTTTCCAGGGGGGGGAGACCCAGTACTTC.

The J gene is TRBJ2-1, the V gene TRBV7-8, with 9 positions matching TRBD1. From germline, CDR1 is SGHVS and CDR2 FQNEAQ. The junction had 5 bases not matched to a gene; V was cut back by 4 bases and J by 7 bases. This CDR3 region has 14 residues. The CDR3 nucleotides read TGTGCCAGCAGCTCAGGGACAGGGCCGAATGAGCAGTTCTTC. Translation: CASSSGTGPNEQFF.

The chain uses TRBV7-2 and TRBJ2-1, with 9 bases matching TRBD2. The germline V gene encodes CDR1 SGHTA and CDR2 FQGNSA. The length of the CDR3 is 17 residues. Trimming removed 1 base from V and 6 bases from J; junction bases left unmatched: 10. This CDR3 reads CASSLVRGAGGRNEQFF. Written as DNA, the CDR3 is TGTGCCAGCAGCTTAGTCCGGGGCGCGGGAGGGCGCAATGAGCAGTTCTTC.

The rearrangement uses TRBV29-1 and TRBJ2-1, with D tentatively TRBD2 (7 bases). Trimming took off 3 bases at V and 8 bases at J, with 14 bases between the two ends. The CDR3 length is 13 residues. Germline V gives CDR1 SQVTM, CDR2 ANQGSEA. CDR3 DNA sequence: TGCAGCGTTGATTCCCCGGGGGGCTATGAGCAGTTCTTC. It specifies CSVDSPGGYEQFF.

V and J are TRBV5-4 and TRBJ2-2, with 7 bases fitting TRBD2. V was clipped by 1 base and J by 6 bases; unmatched bases: 9. The germline CDR1 and CDR2 sequences are SGHNT and YYREEE (reference sequence). This CDR3 contains 16 residues. The CDR3 loop is CASSLSGLAVPGELFF. CDR3 sequence (DNA): TGTGCCAGCAGCTTGTCCGGGCTAGCGGTGCCCGGGGAGCTGTTTTTT.

The chain uses TRBV9 and TRBJ2-3; D is ambiguous. Germline assignment: CDR1 SGDLS and CDR2 YYNGEE. Trimming pared 3 bases from V and 2 bases from J, leaving 1 base between. This CDR3 has 11 residues. The CDR3 DNA is TGTGCCAGCAGCGACACAGATACGCAGTATTTT. It translates to CASSDTDTQYF. The variable domain in full, completed from reference TRBV9 and TRBJ2-3, reads DSGVTQTPKHLITATGQRVTLRCSPRSGDLSVYWYQQSLDQGLQFLIQYYNGEERAKGNILERFSAQQFPDLHSELNLSSLELGDSALYFCASSDTDTQYFGPGTRLTVL.

The genes are TRBV9 and TRBJ1-4; no reliable D call. V gave up 3 bases and J gave up 8 bases, with 17 bases separating them. The CDR3 length is 15 residues. Germline V CDR1 and CDR2: SGDLS, YYNGEE. Here the CDR3 reads CASSAGLGKNEKLFF. Here the CDR3 DNA reads TGTGCCAGCAGCGCCGGACTCGGGAAAAACGAAAAACTGTTTTTT.

This clone was observed a few times. The rearrangement links TRBV28 to TRBJ1-1; D not certain. This CDR3 contains 13 residues. Per germline, CDR1 MDHEN and CDR2 SYDVKM. Trimming shortened V by 3 bases and J by 0 bases, and 5 bases separated the two germline ends. The CDR3 DNA reads as TGTGCCAGCAGTTTTAATCTGAACACTGAAGCTTTCTTT. It codes for CASSFNLNTEAFF.

The rearrangement links TRBV28 to TRBJ2-7, with D perhaps TRBD1 (5 bases). Germline CDR1 is MDHEN and CDR2 is SYDVKM. Trimming left V 3 bases short and J 6 bases short, with 12 bases between. This CDR3 has 13 residues. This chain's CDR3 is CASSFGGATEQYF. The CDR3 nucleotides read TGTGCCAGCAGTTTTGGTGGGGCTACCGAGCAGTACTTC. The complete variable domain, with remaining parts taken from reference TRBV28 and TRBJ2-7, reads DVKVTQSSRYLVKRTGEKVFLECVQDMDHENMFWYRQDPGLGLRLIYFSYDVKMKEKGDIPEGYSVSREKKERFSLILESASTNQTSMYLCASSFGGATEQYFGPGTRLTVT.

V is TRBV29-1 and J is TRBJ2-5; D unclear. The germline gives CDR1 SQVTM, CDR2 ANQGSEA. CDR3 length: 13 amino acids. Trimming took 4 bases from V and 3 from J, leaving 12 bases between them. CDR3 sequence (DNA): TGCAGCGTTGTAGGATCTTGGGAAGAGACCCAGTACTTC. Amino acid sequence: CSVVGSWEETQYF.

The chain couples TRBV19 to TRBJ2-7; TRBD1 matches 8 bases. Germline V gives CDR1 LNHDA, CDR2 SQIVND (reference sequence). The CDR3 runs to 15 residues. J was trimmed by 3 bases and V by 3 bases; bases with no gene match: 7. In nucleotides, the CDR3 is TGTGCCAGTAGTATTTCGACAGGGGAGATCTACGAGCAGTACTTC. Translating gives CASSISTGEIYEQYF.

CDR3 in DNA: TGTGCCAGCAGTCCAAGACAGTACTCTGGGGCCAACGTCCTGACTTTC. Its protein is CASSPRQYSGANVLTF. The chain recombines TRBV27 with TRBJ2-6, with a possible D match to TRBD1 (5 bases). Between the trimmed V and J ends, which lost 5 bases and 0 bases, there was a span of 11 bases. Germline V gene sequence: CDR1 MNHEY, CDR2 SMNVEV (reference sequence). The CDR3 is made up of 16 amino acids. The entire variable domain, with the rest obtained from reference TRBV27 and TRBJ2-6, is as follows: EAQVTQNPRYLITVTGKKLTVTCSQNMNHEYMSWYRQDPGLGLRQIYYSMNVEVTDKGDVPEGYKVSRKEKRNFPLILESPSPNQTSLYFCASSPRQYSGANVLTFGAGSRLTVL.

The gene calls are TRBV15 and TRBJ1-1; the D gene is possibly TRBD1 (5 bases). Per germline, CDR1 LNHNV and CDR2 YYDKDF (reference sequence). This CDR3 has 14 residues. Trimming took 5 bases from V and 0 from J, leaving 10 bases between them. The CDR3 region has the DNA TGTGCCACCAGCCCCGACAGAATGAACACTGAAGCTTTCTTT. Translated: CATSPDRMNTEAFF.

The genes are TRBV7-9 and TRBJ1-5, with D perhaps TRBD1 (5 bases). CDR1 SEHNR and CDR2 FQNEAQ come from the germline V gene (reference sequence). The CDR3 extends over 16 amino acids. V was clipped by 5 bases and J by 4 bases, with 18 bases between them. The CDR3 region has the DNA TGTGCCAGCAGCCCTCGGGTCAGGGAGTTGAATCAGCCCCAGCATTTT. Translated: CASSPRVRELNQPQHF.

This clone was found once. The J gene is TRBJ2-7, the V gene TRBV10-2, with TRBD1 matching over 9 bases. With 0 bases clipped from V and 3 bases from J, the junction kept 3 bases outside the gene matches. The CDR3 runs 15 residues. CDR1 and CDR2 from the germline V gene are WSHSY and SAAADI. CDR3 region: CASSESWTGVYEQYF. DNA for the CDR3: TGCGCCAGCAGTGAGTCTTGGACAGGGGTCTACGAGCAGTACTTC.

This chain connects TRBV30 to TRBJ2-2; no definite D call. The germline gives CDR1 GTSNPN, CDR2 SVGIG (reference sequence). V was cut by 4 bases and J by 0 bases, with 6 bases left in between. The CDR3 is 13 amino acids. CDR3 coding DNA: TGTGCCTGGACGCCTGCGAACACCGGGGAGCTGTTTTTT. Amino acid sequence: CAWTPANTGELFF.

This clone was seen once. The chain recombines TRBV7-2 with TRBJ2-7; D possibly corresponds to TRBD1 (5 bases). CDR1 and CDR2 (germline): SGHTA, FQGNSA. CDR3 length equals 14 residues. Between the trimmed V and J ends, which lost 5 bases and 4 bases, there was a span of 15 bases. The CDR3 sequence is CASSQTGIQYEQYF. The CDR3 nucleotides are TGTGCCAGCAGCCAAACAGGTATCCAATACGAGCAGTACTTC.